The rows below give T cell receptor beta chains drawn from one sample of a study of T-cell reconstitution after alpha-beta-depleted transplantation in children. Each CDR3 protein gets one entry after TCRdb re-called the PCR reads with MiXCR. Here the sample spans almost 600,000 distinct CDR3 sequences, roughly a quarter being singletons. Sequenced here: PBMCs, sampled before TCRalphabeta/CD19-depleted stem cell transplant. Every receptor here comes from a boy younger than two with Wiskott-Aldrich syndrome, due to receive a stem cell transplant. CDR3s include the opening cysteine and the closing phenylalanine or tryptophan. The order of the fields is D gene, J gene, V gene, clone size, CDR3 protein, CDR3 DNA. D genes are given only for firm matches. Some rows have no size entry. The others give once, few or many, or a class for an expanded clone.

TRBD2	TRBJ2-1	TRBV20-1	.	CSAGTATGLAGVYEQFF	TGCAGTGCTGGGACCGCTACGGGACTAGCGGGAGTGTATGAGCAGTTCTTC
TRBD1	TRBJ1-3	TRBV10-3	.	CAISRTGSGNTIYF	TGTGCCATCAGCCGGACAGGCTCTGGAAACACCATATATTTT
TRBD2	TRBJ2-7	TRBV11-2	.	CASSELGGGTYEQYF	TGTGCCAGCAGCGAGTTAGGCGGGGGAACCTACGAGCAGTACTTC
.	TRBJ2-7	TRBV18	few	CASSPTIAYEQYF	TGTGCCAGCTCACCGACCATCGCCTACGAGCAGTACTTC
.	TRBJ2-1	TRBV12-3/TRBV12-4	few	CASRNEGQMGFF	TGTGCCAGCAGAAACGAAGGACAAATGGGGTTCTTC
.	TRBJ1-1	TRBV7-2	few	CASSPGGGGYTEAFF	TGTGCCAGCAGCCCAGGAGGGGGGGGCTACACTGAAGCTTTCTTT
.	TRBJ2-2	TRBV5-1	.	CASKALNGGPGELFF	TGCGCCAGCAAAGCCTTGAACGGGGGACCCGGGGAGCTGTTTTTT
.	TRBJ1-5	TRBV5-1	few	CASSFTVNQPQHF	TGCGCCAGCAGCTTTACAGTCAATCAGCCCCAGCATTTT
.	TRBJ1-3	TRBV28	few	CASTIRAGNTIYF	TGTGCCAGCACCATTCGGGCCGGAAACACCATATATTTT
.	TRBJ2-7	TRBV27	.	CASSLTPSYRYEQYF	TGTGCCAGCAGTTTAACCCCGTCCTACCGCTACGAGCAGTACTTC
.	TRBJ2-3	TRBV24-1	.	CATRGTADTQYF	TGTGCCACCAGGGGGACGGCAGATACGCAGTATTTT
.	TRBJ2-5	TRBV12-3/TRBV12-4	.	CASSLQENQETQYF	TGTGCCAGCAGTTTACAGGAGAACCAAGAGACCCAGTACTTC
.	TRBJ2-6	TRBV28	.	CASSSPGLSSGANVLTF	TGTGCCAGCAGTTCTCCGGGCCTTAGCTCTGGGGCCAACGTCCTGACTTTC
.	TRBJ1-6	TRBV5-1	.	CASSLEGLNNSPLHF	TGCGCCAGCAGCTTGGAAGGACTGAATAATTCACCCCTCCACTTT
TRBD2	TRBJ2-5	TRBV5-5	few	CASSFEGRARETQYF	TGTGCCAGCAGCTTCGAAGGGAGGGCCAGGGAGACCCAGTACTTC
.	TRBJ2-1	TRBV25-1	.	CASSSGGAEQFF	TGTGCCAGCAGTTCCGGCGGGGCTGAGCAGTTCTTC
.	TRBJ1-6	TRBV3-1	few	CASKGQIYNSPLHF	TGTGCCAGCAAGGGGCAGATCTATAATTCACCCCTCCACTTT
.	TRBJ1-5	TRBV20-1	.	CSAVGHNQPQHF	TGCAGTGCTGTGGGCCACAATCAGCCCCAGCATTTT
.	TRBJ2-7	TRBV7-2	few	CASSEGGDRYF	TGTGCCAGCAGCGAAGGGGGGGATCGGTACTTC
TRBD2	TRBJ2-7	TRBV20-1	.	CSARDPAGLLEQYF	TGCAGTGCTAGAGACCCAGCGGGATTACTAGAGCAGTACTTC
.	TRBJ2-7	TRBV7-9	.	CASSFGQYYEQYF	TGTGCCAGCAGCTTTGGACAGTACTACGAGCAGTACTTC
TRBD1	TRBJ2-7	TRBV3-1	few	CASSPLGDRAYEQYF	TGTGCCAGCAGCCCCCTGGGGGACAGGGCATACGAGCAGTACTTC